The 27 T cell receptor beta chains in this list originate from one sample, sequenced in a study of beta chain features in type 1 diabetes. Reverse transcribing all isolated RNA meant expressed TCRB transcripts were sequenced. TCRdb keeps only in-frame clones here, not all; method: immunoSEQ multiplex PCR. The sample has 300,000 to 400,000 clones, roughly 8% seen once. The sequencing input was central memory CD4+ T cells from blood. The receptors here all came from a young woman in good health.

In this sample, this clone turned up many times. The chain recombines TRBV21-1 with TRBJ2-5; the table's D call of TRBD1 was not tested on the DNA. TRBV21-1 is an annotated pseudogene. The CDR3 contains 15 residues. In DNA, the CDR3 is TGTGCCAGCAGCAAAGTCTGGGACAGTCAAGAGACCCAGTACTTC. Protein sequence: CASSKVWDSQETQYF.

This clone was observed a handful of times. The V call is TRBV5-1, the J call TRBJ2-5; D might be TRBD2 (6 bases). Trimming stripped 4 bases from V and 0 bases from J, with 13 bases between. Germline V gives CDR1 SGHRS, CDR2 YFSETQ. This CDR3 has 15 residues. CDR3 DNA sequence: TGCGCCAGCAGCGGACCGACTAGTTACCAAGAGACCCAGTACTTC. Translation gives CASSGPTSYQETQYF.

The sample holds a few counts of this clone. The CDR3 reads CSVVGGPVGINQETQYF. Written as DNA, the CDR3 is TGCAGCGTTGTAGGGGGGCCCGTGGGAATAAACCAAGAGACCCAGTACTTC. The V gene is TRBV29-1, the J gene TRBJ2-5, with D possibly called TRBD1 or TRBD2 (6 bases each). From germline, CDR1 is SQVTM and CDR2 ANQGSEA. V lost 4 bases and J lost 0, with 21 bases in between. This CDR3 has 17 amino acids.

V usage is TRBV9 and J usage is TRBJ2-2, with D hard to call. Trimming cost V 4 bases and J 5 bases, with 12 bases left between them. This CDR3 has 14 amino acids. In germline, CDR1 is SGDLS, CDR2 YYNGEE. The CDR3 DNA reads as TGTGCCAGCAGCTTCAGCTTGGAAACCGGGGAGCTGTTTTTT. It translates to CASSFSLETGELFF.

The chain recombines TRBV5-1 with TRBJ2-7, with 8 bases that match TRBD2. V lost 5 bases and J lost 1; bases outside the gene matches: 8. The length of the CDR3 is 15 residues. Germline V gives CDR1 SGHRS, CDR2 YFSETQ. The CDR3 loop reads CASRAGTRYSYEQYF. The DNA of the CDR3 is TGCGCCAGCAGGGCCGGGACTAGGTATTCCTACGAGCAGTACTTC.

J is TRBJ1-3 and V is TRBV28; D might be TRBD1 (6 bases). There are 16 residues in the CDR3. Trimming took 6 bases from V and 0 from J, leaving 15 bases between them. Germline lookup yields CDR1 MDHEN and CDR2 SYDVKM. As DNA, the CDR3 is TGTGCCAGCAGCCTAGGGGGACTCATCTCTGGAAACACCATATATTTT. Amino acid sequence: CASSLGGLISGNTIYF.

This clone was counted between two and nine times. This rearrangement joins TRBV19 to TRBJ2-5, with unresolved D. Germline V gene data show CDR1 as LNHDA and CDR2 as SQIVND (reference sequence). The V and J ends lost 5 bases and 2 bases respectively, with 9 bases between them. The CDR3 extends over 13 amino acids. The CDR3 coding sequence is TGTGCCAGTAGTTTATCGCGGCAAGAGACCCAGTACTTC. As protein: CASSLSRQETQYF.

The chain carries TRBV7-2 and TRBJ1-3; D gene uncertain. Germline V gives CDR1 SGHTA, CDR2 FQGNSA. Trimming stripped 3 bases from V and 3 bases from J, with 9 bases between. The CDR3 is made up of 14 amino acids. This CDR3 reads CASSFGLNGNTIYF. CDR3 sequence (DNA): TGTGCCAGCAGCTTTGGACTGAATGGAAACACCATATATTTT. The whole variable domain, remainder taken from reference TRBV7-2 and TRBJ1-3, is GAGVSQSPSNKVTEKGKDVELRCDPISGHTALYWYRQSLGQGLEFLIYFQGNSAPDKSGLPSDRFSAERTGGSVSTLTIQRTQQEDSAVYLCASSFGLNGNTIYFGEGSWLTVV.

This clone appeared a few times. The gene calls are TRBV7-8 and TRBJ2-7; D may be TRBD2 (5 bases). V lost 2 bases, J lost 0 bases, and 8 bases lay in between. The CDR3 is made up of 14 amino acids. CDR1 SGHVS and CDR2 FQNEAQ come from the germline V gene. The CDR3 nucleotides read TGTGCCAGCAGCTTACGGCGGGTCTCCTACGAGCAGTACTTC. This translates into CASSLRRVSYEQYF. Full variable domain (rest looked up from reference TRBV7-8 and TRBJ2-7): GAGVSQSPRYKVAKRGQDVALRCDPISGHVSLFWYQQALGQGPEFLTYFQNEAQLDKSGLPSDRFFAERPEGSVSTLKIQRTQQEDSAVYLCASSLRRVSYEQYFGPGTRLTVT.

In its sample, this clone was seen a few times. This chain links TRBV29-1 with TRBJ2-1; 7 bases are a match to TRBD2. Germline CDR1 is SQVTM and CDR2 is ANQGSEA. The V segment lost 3 bases and the J segment 0 bases; nucleotides outside the gene matches: 8. This CDR3 has 16 residues. CDR3 loop: CSVDKLGGSSYNEQFF. In DNA, the CDR3 is TGCAGCGTTGACAAGCTTGGCGGGAGCTCCTACAATGAGCAGTTCTTC.

The rearrangement uses TRBV11-3 and TRBJ2-1; possible D gene TRBD2, 5 bases. The CDR3 extends over 16 amino acids. V was clipped by 1 base and J by 3 bases, with 13 bases between them. CDR1 and CDR2 from the germline V gene are SGHNT and YENEEA. The CDR3 bases are TGTGCCAGCAGCTTAGGGTCTAGCTGGGACTACAATGAGCAGTTCTTC. Its protein is CASSLGSSWDYNEQFF.

V usage is TRBV7-2 and J usage is TRBJ2-7, with D perhaps TRBD2 (7 bases). The germline CDR1 and CDR2 sequences are SGHTA and FQGNSA. The CDR3 extends over 16 amino acids. The V end was cut by 4 bases, the J end by 0 bases, with 16 bases between. The CDR3, as DNA: TGTGCCAGCAGCTCCGCGGGGGCCCCTAGCTCCTACGAGCAGTACTTC. Translated, it gives CASSSAGAPSSYEQYF.

In its sample, this clone was seen a few times. V usage is TRBV5-6 and J usage is TRBJ2-3; TRBD1 aligns across 12 bases. CDR1 and CDR2 (germline): SGHDT, YYEEEE. V lost 3 bases, J lost 3 bases, and 14 bases stayed unmatched. CDR3 length: 19 residues. The CDR3, as DNA: TGTGCCAGCAGCTATATTACAGGGACAGGGGGCAAGGGGACAGATACGCAGTATTTT. It is translated as CASSYITGTGGKGTDTQYF.

This rearrangement joins TRBV11-2 to TRBJ2-7; 8 bases map to TRBD2. This CDR3 is 15 amino acids long. Germline V gene lookup returns CDR1 SGHAT and CDR2 FQNNGV. V shed 1 base, J shed 2 bases, and the junction held 4 bases outside the gene matches. The CDR3 sequence: CASSLASGLAYEQYF. CDR3 DNA: TGTGCCAGCAGCTTAGCTAGCGGGCTAGCCTACGAGCAGTACTTC.

The rearrangement uses TRBV5-8 and TRBJ1-1; D is unresolved. The CDR3 consists of 14 residues. Trimming shortened V by 5 bases and J by 1 base, and 12 bases separated the two germline ends. Per the germline V gene, CDR1 is SGHTS and CDR2 is YDEGEE. In DNA form, the CDR3 reads TGTGCCAGCAGGCGCGGACCCGAGAACACTGAAGCTTTCTTT. It encodes CASRRGPENTEAFF.

The V gene is TRBV4-2, the J gene TRBJ2-3; no definite D call. Germline assignment: CDR1 LGHNA and CDR2 YNFKEQ. This CDR3 has 13 amino acids. V gave up 2 bases and J gave up 6 bases, with 9 bases separating them. The DNA of the CDR3 is TGTGCCAGCAGCCAACTATCTGGGGATACGCAGTATTTT. It is translated as CASSQLSGDTQYF.

The chain couples TRBV19 to TRBJ1-1; D gene uncertain. This CDR3 has 13 amino acids. Trimming took off 0 bases at V and 7 bases at J, with 9 bases between the two ends. From germline, CDR1 is LNHDA and CDR2 SQIVND (reference sequence). The CDR3 coding sequence is TGTGCCAGTAGTATAGATCTATGGTTTGAAGCTTTCTTT. Translation gives CASSIDLWFEAFF.

V usage is TRBV29-1 and J usage is TRBJ2-3, with D unresolved. The CDR3 has 12 residues. Germline CDR1 is SQVTM and CDR2 is ANQGSEA. Trimming cost V 6 bases and J 0 bases, with 7 bases left between them. The CDR3 DNA follows: TGCAGCGTAATTCCTAGCACAGATACGCAGTATTTT. Translating gives CSVIPSTDTQYF.

The chain carries TRBV7-2 and TRBJ2-3, with D perhaps being TRBD1 or TRBD2 (5 bases each). The germline CDR1 and CDR2 sequences are SGHTA and FQGNSA. This CDR3 has 17 amino acids. V was cut by 1 base and J by 1 base, with 15 bases left in between. The CDR3 sequence is CASSLVFGLGGTDTQYF. In nucleotides, the CDR3 is TGTGCCAGCAGCTTAGTTTTCGGTCTGGGGGGCACAGATACGCAGTATTTT.

The chain recombines TRBV7-2 with TRBJ2-2; 8 nucleotides line up with TRBD2. J gave up 4 bases and V 4 bases, and 8 bases lay outside the gene matches. CDR3 size: 16 residues. CDR1 is SGHTA, CDR2 FQGNSA, per germline. The chain's CDR3 is CASSSKAGASTGELFF. DNA for the CDR3: TGTGCCAGCAGCTCAAAAGCGGGAGCGAGCACCGGGGAGCTGTTTTTT.

Remarks on this clone: Possible read error: a much larger clone is one base away. This chain joins TRBV11-3 and TRBJ2-3; D call uncertain. V was clipped by 5 bases and J by 0 bases, with 6 bases between them. CDR1 and CDR2 (germline): SGHNT, YENEEA. The CDR3 is made up of 13 amino acids. CDR3 sequence: CASSTESTDTQYF. The DNA of the CDR3 is TGTGCCAGCAGCACGGAAAGCACAGATACGCAGTATTTT.

This clone occurred a few times. This chain links TRBV29-1 with TRBJ2-5; D remains unclear. The CDR3 covers 13 residues. Per germline, CDR1 SQVTM and CDR2 ANQGSEA. With 5 bases removed from V and 1 base from J, the gap between germline ends came to 11 bases. CDR3 in DNA: TGCAGCGTTATGTGGGGTAGCCAAGAGACCCAGTACTTC. It yields the protein CSVMWGSQETQYF. Based on the CDR3 plus reference TRBV29-1 and TRBJ2-5, the full variable domain is SAVISQKPSRDICQRGTSLTIQCQVDSQVTMMFWYRQQPGQSLTLIATANQGSEATYESGFVIDKFPISRPNLTFSTLTVSNMSPEDSSIYLCSVMWGSQETQYFGPGTRLLVL.

This chain joins TRBV12-5 and TRBJ1-1, with 8 bases matching TRBD1. Germline values: CDR1 LGHNT, CDR2 FRNRAP. The J segment lost 4 bases and the V segment lost 2 bases, leaving 0 bases of the junction unmatched. This CDR3 region has 13 residues. The CDR3, as DNA: TGTGCTAGTGGTTTGACAGGGGGCACTGAAGCTTTCTTT. Translated: CASGLTGGTEAFF.

V is TRBV5-6 and J is TRBJ1-5, with 10 bases fitting TRBD1. From germline, CDR1 is SGHDT and CDR2 YYEEEE. There are 17 residues in the CDR3. J lost 4 bases, V lost 0 bases, and 7 bases had no gene match. The CDR3 region has the DNA TGTGCCAGCAGCTTGGGGTGGGGACAGGGGACGAATCAGCCCCAGCATTTT. Amino acid sequence: CASSLGWGQGTNQPQHF.

This clone has a count of ten or more. The rearrangement links TRBV2 to TRBJ2-7; D ambiguous. This CDR3 contains 14 residues. Trimming removed 8 bases from V and 1 base from J, with 15 bases in between. The germline V gene has CDR1 SNHLY and CDR2 FYNNEI. CDR3 loop: CASFRPSQSYEQYF. The CDR3 region has the DNA TGTGCCAGCTTCCGGCCCTCGCAATCCTACGAGCAGTACTTC.

The J gene is TRBJ2-5, the V gene TRBV7-9, with 10 bases identical to TRBD2. From germline, CDR1 is SEHNR and CDR2 FQNEAQ (reference sequence). The CDR3 loop spans 15 amino acids. V was clipped by 3 bases and J by 4 bases; unmatched bases: 5. The chain's CDR3 is CASSFYGLAVETQYF. CDR3 DNA sequence: TGTGCCAGCAGCTTCTATGGACTAGCGGTAGAGACCCAGTACTTC.

This clone was counted a few times. The chain is built from TRBV7-3 and TRBJ2-3; 9 nucleotides line up with TRBD1. Trimming cost V 4 bases and J 7 bases; bases outside gene matches: 12. This CDR3 contains 16 residues. Germline CDR1 reads SGHTA; CDR2 reads FQGTGA. In DNA, the CDR3 is TGTGCCAGCAGCTCCCCGGGACAGGGATCCTCAAATACGCAGTATTTT. It yields the protein CASSSPGQGSSNTQYF. Full variable domain (outside the CDR3, taken from reference TRBV7-3 and TRBJ2-3): GAGVSQTPSNKVTEKGKYVELRCDPISGHTALYWYRQSLGQGPEFLIYFQGTGAADDSGLPNDRFFAVRPEGSVSTLKIQRTERGDSAVYLCASSSPGQGSSNTQYFGPGTRLTVL.